The clone carrying this T cell receptor beta chain was seen ten or more times. The antigen is undetermined. TCRdb passed the 5' RACE reads through MiXCR, listing each CDR3 protein once. This table has fewer than 450,000 distinct CDR3 sequences, approximately 30% appearing once. This record belongs to a study of identical twins' blood T cells. Study-level results: Shared CDR3 clonotype counts between two donors mainly tracked the product of their cloneset sizes, twins included. Twins reportedly had markedly more similar V usage than unrelated donors, even among out-of-frame TCRbeta clonotypes. Each donor's most abundant TCRbeta clonotypes shared more CDR3 sequences with her twin than unrelated donors.

This clonotype originated in a woman aged 18-50 years in good health. Input material: PBMCs.

CDR3 sequence reads: CSARAPGRNTGELFF. CDR3 sequence (DNA): TGCAGTGCTAGAGCCCCGGGACGAAACACCGGGGAGCTGTTTTTT. The chain has TRBV20-1 and TRBJ2-2; tentatively, D is TRBD1 or TRBD2 (5 bases each). Germline CDR1 is DFQATT and CDR2 is SNEGSKA (reference sequence). The CDR3 contains 15 residues. V was trimmed by 1 base and J by 2 bases, leaving 11 bases between them.